The 17 T cell receptor beta chains in this list originate from one sample, sequenced in a study of OX40 agonist ivuxolimab in advanced cancers. Libraries were built with the immunoSEQ multiplex PCR assay. TCRdb mirrors the immuneACCESS table, restricted to in-frame sequences. Some clones are absent from its copies; in checked studies, under half trace to an unresolved V gene, and the reason for the others is unknown. The sample table lists 80,000 to 90,000 clones, around four fifths of them with a count of one. Under 2% of the sample is held by the ten biggest clonotypes. Sequencing was performed on CD4+ or CD8+ T cells sorted from blood, taken in a trial of the OX40 agonist ivuxolimab. The receptors were gathered from an adult with an advanced solid tumor such as melanoma, head and neck, liver or kidney cancer.

The chain is built from TRBV4-2 and TRBJ2-3; D is possibly TRBD1 or TRBD2 (6 bases each). V lost 1 base and J lost 4, with 15 bases in between. This CDR3 is 16 amino acids long. CDR1 is LGHNA, CDR2 YNFKEQ, per germline. CDR3 sequence: CASSQGRGLAADTQYF. As DNA, the CDR3 is TGTGCCAGCAGCCAAGGACGGGGGCTAGCCGCAGATACGCAGTATTTT.

In DNA, the CDR3 is TGTGCCAGTAGTCCGGGACAGGGCATTTCACCCCTCCACTTT. Translation: CASSPGQGISPLHF. The rearrangement links TRBV19 to TRBJ1-6; 9 bases map to TRBD1. V was clipped by 5 bases and J by 9 bases; unmatched bases: 5. CDR1 is LNHDA and CDR2 is SQIVND in the germline V gene (reference sequence). The CDR3 is made up of 14 amino acids.

J is TRBJ2-7 and V is TRBV5-8; possible D gene TRBD1, 6 bases. V lost 2 bases and J 5 bases, leaving 14 bases between the germline ends. CDR1 and CDR2 (germline): SGHTS, YDEGEE. The CDR3 sequence is 14 residues long. The CDR3 region is CASSFDGTIDEQYF. CDR3 nucleotide sequence: TGTGCCAGCAGCTTCGACGGGACAATCGACGAGCAGTACTTC.

The J gene is TRBJ2-3, the V gene TRBV2, with unresolved D. CDR3 length: 14 amino acids. CDR1 is SNHLY and CDR2 is FYNNEI in the germline V gene. V lost 4 bases and J 0 bases, leaving 8 bases between the germline ends. The CDR3 DNA follows: TGTGCCAGCAGTGGAAGTACTAGCACAGATACGCAGTATTTT. The encoded protein is CASSGSTSTDTQYF.

The chain uses TRBV4-2 and TRBJ1-2; no firm D call. Per the germline V gene, CDR1 is LGHNA and CDR2 is YNFKEQ. V shed 0 bases and J shed 3 bases, with 14 bases lying between them. The CDR3 totals 16 residues. CDR3 sequence (DNA): TGTGCCAGCAGCCAAGATGGTGGAGGGAGCTACTATGGCTACACCTTC. It translates to CASSQDGGGSYYGYTF.

The chain employs TRBV5-4 and TRBJ1-3; possibly TRBD1 for D (6 bases). The CDR3 sequence is 13 residues long. Germline-derived CDR1 and CDR2 are SGHNT and YYREEE (reference sequence). V was shortened by 4 bases and J by 4 bases, with 9 bases between the two germline ends. The CDR3 protein is CASSGGRGNTIYF. In nucleotides, the CDR3 is TGTGCCAGCAGCGGGGGGCGGGGAAACACCATATATTTT.

The chain links TRBV30 to TRBJ2-5; tentatively, D is TRBD2 (6 bases). V lost 4 bases to trimming and J lost 5 bases, with 11 bases between them. The length of the CDR3 is 12 residues. The germline V gene has CDR1 GTSNPN and CDR2 SVGIG (reference sequence). CDR3 protein: CAWNPRGETQYF. DNA for the CDR3: TGTGCCTGGAACCCCCGGGGGGAGACCCAGTACTTC.

A single count supports this clone. The chain couples TRBV15 to TRBJ2-2; 9 bases map to TRBD1. Germline V lookup: CDR1 LNHNV, CDR2 YYDKDF (reference sequence). Trimming removed 4 bases from V and 6 bases from J; junction bases left unmatched: 9. The CDR3 loop spans 16 amino acids. This chain's CDR3 is CATSTRDRVSPGELFF. CDR3 nucleotide sequence: TGTGCCACCAGCACCCGGGACAGGGTATCCCCCGGGGAGCTGTTTTTT.

The chain carries TRBV5-1 and TRBJ2-2, with no clear D. CDR1 and CDR2 (germline): SGHRS, YFSETQ. The CDR3 is 17 amino acids. Deletions cut 2 bases from V and 0 bases from J, with 14 bases between. CDR3 in amino acids: CASSLRAAQPNTGELFF. CDR3 sequence (DNA): TGCGCCAGCAGCTTAAGGGCGGCACAACCGAACACCGGGGAGCTGTTTTTT.

This clone was found a few times. The chain employs TRBV30 and TRBJ2-6; tentatively, D is TRBD1 (8 bases). The CDR3 runs 15 residues. V lost 8 bases, J lost 0 bases, and 14 bases lay in between. CDR1 GTSNPN and CDR2 SVGIG come from the germline V gene (reference sequence). In DNA, the CDR3 is TGTGCCACAGGGGGGGACCTCTCTGGGGCCAACGTCCTGACTTTC. This codes for CATGGDLSGANVLTF.

The CDR3 loop is CSARTSGGARETQYF. DNA of the CDR3: TGCAGCGCCAGGACTAGCGGGGGGGCCAGGGAGACCCAGTACTTC. This chain connects TRBV29-1 to TRBJ2-5, with 15 bases fitting TRBD2. Germline assignment: CDR1 SQVTM and CDR2 ANQGSEA. This CDR3 region has 15 residues. V was clipped by 7 bases and J by 5 bases; unmatched bases: 8.

The chain has TRBV7-8 and TRBJ2-1; 12 positions agree with TRBD2. J gave up 8 bases and V 5 bases, and 10 bases lay outside the gene matches. Germline V CDR1 and CDR2: SGHVS, FQNEAQ. This CDR3 is 16 amino acids long. The CDR3: CASSPSSGGAVDEQFF. The CDR3 DNA reads as TGTGCCAGCAGCCCCTCTAGCGGGGGGGCCGTCGATGAGCAGTTCTTC.

This clone was seen a handful of times. The chain is built from TRBV6-5 and TRBJ1-1; tentative D call: TRBD1 (5 bases). Trimming removed 6 bases at V and 1 base at J, with 12 bases between. This CDR3 spans 14 amino acids. CDR1 is MNHEY and CDR2 is SVGAGI in the germline V gene. CDR3 bases: TGTGCCAGCAGGCGGGACGGACAGAACACTGAAGCTTTCTTT. As protein: CASRRDGQNTEAFF.

The chain is built from TRBV29-1 and TRBJ2-7; the D gene is possibly TRBD1 (5 bases). V dropped 3 bases and J dropped 2 bases, with 17 bases sitting between them. Germline loops: CDR1 SQVTM, CDR2 ANQGSEA. The CDR3 loop spans 15 amino acids. Here the CDR3 reads CSVEVSGRSAYEQYF. The CDR3 DNA is TGCAGCGTTGAGGTGTCAGGGCGGAGCGCCTACGAGCAGTACTTC.

This chain links TRBV28 with TRBJ2-7, with 9 bases that match TRBD1. J gave up 12 bases and V 8 bases, and 17 bases lay outside the gene matches. The CDR3 loop spans 14 amino acids. Germline loops: CDR1 MDHEN, CDR2 SYDVKM. Here the CDR3 DNA reads TGTGCCAGCCGGACGACCGGGACAGGGTCTTCCTTGTACTTC. Translated: CASRTTGTGSSLYF.

CDR3 nucleotide sequence: TGTGCCAGCAGTCCCCTGGGGGGGCGCGGAGATACGCAGTATTTT. Translation: CASSPLGGRGDTQYF. V and J are TRBV28 and TRBJ2-3; weak D call: TRBD2 (7 bases). The CDR3 is 15 residues long. Deletions cut 5 bases from V and 5 bases from J, with 17 bases between. Looked up from germline, CDR1 is MDHEN and CDR2 is SYDVKM.

This clone appeared once. The chain is built from TRBV6-1 and TRBJ2-5; no firm D call. The V and J ends lost 4 bases and 2 bases respectively, with 8 bases between them. Germline loops: CDR1 MNHNS, CDR2 SASEGT. The CDR3 is made up of 13 amino acids. CDR3 protein: CASSVEPQETQYF. The CDR3 coding sequence is TGTGCCAGCAGTGTTGAGCCTCAAGAGACCCAGTACTTC.